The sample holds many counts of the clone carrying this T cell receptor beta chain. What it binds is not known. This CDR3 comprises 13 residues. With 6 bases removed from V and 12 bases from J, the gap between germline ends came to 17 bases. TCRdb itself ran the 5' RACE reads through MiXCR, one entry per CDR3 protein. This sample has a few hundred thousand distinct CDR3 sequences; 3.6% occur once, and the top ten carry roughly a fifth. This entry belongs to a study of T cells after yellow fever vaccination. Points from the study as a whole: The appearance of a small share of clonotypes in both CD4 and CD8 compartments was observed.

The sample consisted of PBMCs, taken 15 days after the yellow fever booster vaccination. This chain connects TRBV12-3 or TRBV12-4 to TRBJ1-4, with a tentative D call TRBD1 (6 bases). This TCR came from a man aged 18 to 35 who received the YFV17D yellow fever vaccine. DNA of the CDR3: TGTGCCAGCAGACCCCCGGTGGCAGGGGAACTGTTTTTT. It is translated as CASRPPVAGELFF.